This T cell receptor beta chain was captured in a study of PD-L1 blockade in urothelial cancer. Germline CDR1 reads MDHEN; CDR2 reads SYDVKM. The V and J ends lost 8 bases and 8 bases respectively, with 7 bases between them. The CDR3 length is 10 residues. Time point defined: pretreatment peripheral blood. Assay: immunoSEQ multiplex PCR; the TCRdb copy retains only in-frame clones and omits some. The sample holds fewer than 50,000 clones, around 74% seen once. The chain combines TRBV28 with TRBJ2-1; perhaps TRBD1 as D (6 bases). This specimen was PBMCs, taken around atezolizumab (anti-PD-L1) treatment. This TCR derives from a man aged 65 to 79 with urothelial cancer. The CDR3 bases are TGTGCCAGCGGGGGCGATGAGCAGTTCTTC. Translating it yields CASGGDEQFF. The whole variable domain, remainder taken from reference TRBV28 and TRBJ2-1, is DVKVTQSSRYLVKRTGEKVFLECVQDMDHENMFWYRQDPGLGLRLIYFSYDVKMKEKGDIPEGYSVSREKKERFSLILESASTNQTSMYLCASGGDEQFFGPGTRLTVL.